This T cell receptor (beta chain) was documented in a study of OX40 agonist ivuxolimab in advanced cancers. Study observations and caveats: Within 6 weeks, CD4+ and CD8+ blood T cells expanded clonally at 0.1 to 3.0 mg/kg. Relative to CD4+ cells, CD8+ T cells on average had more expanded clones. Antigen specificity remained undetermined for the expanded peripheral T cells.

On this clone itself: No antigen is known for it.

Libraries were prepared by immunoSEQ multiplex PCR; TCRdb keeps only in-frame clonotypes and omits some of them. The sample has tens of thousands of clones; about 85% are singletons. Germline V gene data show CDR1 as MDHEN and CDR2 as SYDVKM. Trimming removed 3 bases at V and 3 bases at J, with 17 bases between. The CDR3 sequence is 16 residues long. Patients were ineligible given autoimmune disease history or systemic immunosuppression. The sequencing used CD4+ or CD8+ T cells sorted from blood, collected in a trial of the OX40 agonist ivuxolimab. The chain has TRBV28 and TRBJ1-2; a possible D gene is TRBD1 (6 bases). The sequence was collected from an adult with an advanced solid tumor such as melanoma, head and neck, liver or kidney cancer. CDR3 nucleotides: TGTGCCAGCAGTTTTCCCAGGGGACGGCGAGACTATGGCTACACCTTC. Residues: CASSFPRGRRDYGYTF.